A single sample is the source of the 5 T cell receptor beta chains below, sequenced in a study of blood T cell repertoires in COVID-19. Assay used: immunoSEQ multiplex PCR; TCRdb lists only in-frame clones, some missing. The profile covers 430,000 or so clones, with approximately 87% appearing a single time and about 2% taken by the ten largest. The sample was PBMCs or T cells enriched from blood (not recorded which). The origin of the receptors is a woman aged 40-49 years who had recovered from COVID-19.

The chain combines TRBV28 with TRBJ1-2, with a possible D match to TRBD1 (5 bases). The CDR3 has 15 residues. Trimming pared 7 bases from V and 1 base from J, leaving 16 bases between. Germline loops: CDR1 MDHEN, CDR2 SYDVKM. CDR3 nucleotides: TGTGCCAGCAACTTCTTTTTCCAGGGTAACTATGGCTACACCTTC. Translating it yields CASNFFFQGNYGYTF.

The chain links TRBV5-1 to TRBJ1-2; a weak D match, TRBD1 (6 bases). Germline values: CDR1 SGHRS, CDR2 YFSETQ. Between the trimmed V and J ends, which lost 3 bases and 0 bases, there was a span of 12 bases. The CDR3 length is 15 residues. Here the CDR3 reads CASSWEGDTNYGYTF. CDR3 in DNA: TGCGCCAGCAGCTGGGAGGGGGATACTAACTATGGCTACACCTTC.

The chain recombines TRBV12-3 or TRBV12-4 with TRBJ2-5; D is ambiguous. The CDR3 consists of 12 residues. Trimming removed 4 bases from V and 5 bases from J, with 8 bases in between. The CDR3 region has the DNA TGTGCCAGCAGTTATGGCAGGGAGACCCAGTACTTC. It yields the protein CASSYGRETQYF.

The V gene is TRBV5-1, the J gene TRBJ2-1, with TRBD2 matching 8 bases. This CDR3 has 14 amino acids. CDR1 is SGHRS, CDR2 YFSETQ, per germline. Unmatched junction bases numbered 9, after V lost 7 bases and J lost 6 bases. The CDR3 nucleotides read TGCGCCAGCGGAGGACTAGCTGGGCTCAATGAGCAGTTCTTC. Its translation is CASGGLAGLNEQFF.

The chain carries TRBV19 and TRBJ2-7; 9 bases match TRBD1. The CDR3 contains 17 residues. Germline V gene sequence: CDR1 LNHDA, CDR2 SQIVND (reference sequence). The trim removed 4 bases at V and 5 bases at J, leaving 15 bases unmatched. CDR3 in amino acids: CASSNSNRGRWGDEQYF. CDR3 coding DNA: TGTGCCAGTAGTAACTCAAACAGGGGGCGATGGGGGGACGAGCAGTACTTC. Based on the CDR3 plus reference TRBV19 and TRBJ2-7, the full variable domain is DGGITQSPKYLFRKEGQNVTLSCEQNLNHDAMYWYRQDPGQGLRLIYYSQIVNDFQKGDIAEGYSVSREKKESFPLTVTSAQKNPTAFYLCASSNSNRGRWGDEQYFGPGTRLTVT.